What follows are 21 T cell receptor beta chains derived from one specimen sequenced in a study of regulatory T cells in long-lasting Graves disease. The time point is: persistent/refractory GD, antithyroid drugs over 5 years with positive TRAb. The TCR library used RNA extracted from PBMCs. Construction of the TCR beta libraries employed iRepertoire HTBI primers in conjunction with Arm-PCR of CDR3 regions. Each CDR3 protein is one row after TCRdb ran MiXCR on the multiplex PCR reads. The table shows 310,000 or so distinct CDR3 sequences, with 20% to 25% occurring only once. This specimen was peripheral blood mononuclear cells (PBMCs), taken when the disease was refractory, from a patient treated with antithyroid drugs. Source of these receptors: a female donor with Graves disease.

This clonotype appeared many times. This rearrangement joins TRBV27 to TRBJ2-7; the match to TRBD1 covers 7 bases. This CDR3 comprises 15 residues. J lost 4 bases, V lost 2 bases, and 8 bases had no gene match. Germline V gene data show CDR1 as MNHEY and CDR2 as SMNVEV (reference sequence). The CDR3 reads CASSLNVDRAYEQYF. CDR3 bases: TGTGCCAGCAGTTTAAACGTCGACAGGGCGTACGAGCAGTACTTC.

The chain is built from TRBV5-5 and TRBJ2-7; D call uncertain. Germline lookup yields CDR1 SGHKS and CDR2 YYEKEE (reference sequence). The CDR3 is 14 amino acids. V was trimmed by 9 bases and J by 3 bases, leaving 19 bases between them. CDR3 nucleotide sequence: TGTGCCAACAGTCCCCGGGCCTACTTCTACGAGCAGTACTTC. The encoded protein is CANSPRAYFYEQYF.

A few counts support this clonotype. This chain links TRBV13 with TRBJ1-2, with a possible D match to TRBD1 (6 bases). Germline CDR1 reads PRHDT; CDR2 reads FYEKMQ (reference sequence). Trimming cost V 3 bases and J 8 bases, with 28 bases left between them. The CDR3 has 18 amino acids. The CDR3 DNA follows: TGTGCCAGCAGCTTGCACGTCGTATTGGACAGCTCCCTGGGAGGCTACACCTTC. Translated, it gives CASSLHVVLDSSLGGYTF.

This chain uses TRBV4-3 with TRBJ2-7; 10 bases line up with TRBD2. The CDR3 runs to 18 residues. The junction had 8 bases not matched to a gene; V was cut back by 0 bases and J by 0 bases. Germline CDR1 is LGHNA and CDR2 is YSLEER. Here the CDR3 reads CASSQDVFGLAVSYEQYF. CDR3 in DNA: TGCGCCAGCAGCCAAGATGTTTTTGGACTAGCGGTCTCCTACGAGCAGTACTTC.

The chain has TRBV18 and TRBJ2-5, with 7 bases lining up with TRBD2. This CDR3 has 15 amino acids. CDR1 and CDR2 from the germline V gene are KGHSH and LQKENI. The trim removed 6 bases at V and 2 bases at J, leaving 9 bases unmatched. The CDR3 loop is CASSRSPGLQETQYF. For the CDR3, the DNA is TGTGCCAGCTCGCGTTCCCCGGGACTACAAGAGACCCAGTACTTC.

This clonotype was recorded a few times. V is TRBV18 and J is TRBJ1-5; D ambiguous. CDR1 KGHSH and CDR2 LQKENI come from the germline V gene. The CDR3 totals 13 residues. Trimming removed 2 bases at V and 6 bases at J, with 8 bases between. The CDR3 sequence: CASSPDIGQPQHF. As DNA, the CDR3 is TGTGCCAGCTCACCAGATATCGGTCAGCCCCAGCATTTT.

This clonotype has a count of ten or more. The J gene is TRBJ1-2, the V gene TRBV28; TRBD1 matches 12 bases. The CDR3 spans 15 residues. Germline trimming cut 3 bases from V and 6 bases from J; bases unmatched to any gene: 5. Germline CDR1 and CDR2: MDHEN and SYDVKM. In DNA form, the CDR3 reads TGTGCCAGCAGTTTGGGGACAGGGGGCGTTCATGGCTACACCTTC. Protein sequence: CASSLGTGGVHGYTF.

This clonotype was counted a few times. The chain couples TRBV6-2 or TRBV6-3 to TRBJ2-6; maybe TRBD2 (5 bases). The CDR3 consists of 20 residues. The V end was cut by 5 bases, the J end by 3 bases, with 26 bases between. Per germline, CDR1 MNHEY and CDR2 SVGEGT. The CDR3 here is CASSTGRRGGRLGGANVLTF. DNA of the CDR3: TGTGCCAGCAGTACGGGGAGAAGAGGCGGTCGACTGGGTGGGGCCAACGTCCTGACTTTC.

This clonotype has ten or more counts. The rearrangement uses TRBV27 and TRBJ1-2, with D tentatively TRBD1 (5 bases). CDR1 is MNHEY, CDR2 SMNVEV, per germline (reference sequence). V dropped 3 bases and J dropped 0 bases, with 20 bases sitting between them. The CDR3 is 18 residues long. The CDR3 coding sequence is TGTGCCAGCAGTTTCGTCACCGAGGGGACGGGAGCTAACTATGGCTACACCTTC. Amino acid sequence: CASSFVTEGTGANYGYTF.

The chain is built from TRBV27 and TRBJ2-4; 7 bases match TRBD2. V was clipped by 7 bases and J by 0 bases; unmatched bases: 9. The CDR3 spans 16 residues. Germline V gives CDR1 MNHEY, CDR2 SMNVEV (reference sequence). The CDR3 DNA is TGTGCCAGCAAGTCGACTAGCCTACTAGCCAAAAACATTCAGTACTTC. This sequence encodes CASKSTSLLAKNIQYF.

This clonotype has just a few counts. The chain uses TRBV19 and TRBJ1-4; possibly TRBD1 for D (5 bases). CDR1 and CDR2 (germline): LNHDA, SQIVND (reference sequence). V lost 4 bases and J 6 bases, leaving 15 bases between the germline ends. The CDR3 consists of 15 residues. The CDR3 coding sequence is TGTGCCAGTAGTAAACAGTCGGGGCGCGATGAAAAACTGTTTTTT. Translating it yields CASSKQSGRDEKLFF. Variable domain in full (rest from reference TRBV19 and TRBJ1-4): DGGITQSPKYLFRKEGQNVTLSCEQNLNHDAMYWYRQDPGQGLRLIYYSQIVNDFQKGDIAEGYSVSREKKESFPLTVTSAQKNPTAFYLCASSKQSGRDEKLFFGSGTQLSVL.

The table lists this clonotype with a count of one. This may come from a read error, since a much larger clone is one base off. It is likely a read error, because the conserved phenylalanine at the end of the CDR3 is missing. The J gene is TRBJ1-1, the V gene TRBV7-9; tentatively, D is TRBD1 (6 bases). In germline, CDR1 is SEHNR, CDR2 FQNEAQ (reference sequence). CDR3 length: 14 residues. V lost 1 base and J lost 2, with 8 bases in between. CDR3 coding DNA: TGTGCCAGCAGCTTAGGACAGGAAAACACTGAAGCTTTCTCT. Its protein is CASSLGQENTEAFS.

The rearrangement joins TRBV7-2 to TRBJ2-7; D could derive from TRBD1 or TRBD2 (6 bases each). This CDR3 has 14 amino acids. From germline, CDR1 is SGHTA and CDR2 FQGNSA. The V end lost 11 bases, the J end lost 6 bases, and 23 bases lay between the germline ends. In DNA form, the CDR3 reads TGTGCCGGCACCCTACGAGGGGGGTTTGGCGAGCAGTACTTC. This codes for CAGTLRGGFGEQYF.

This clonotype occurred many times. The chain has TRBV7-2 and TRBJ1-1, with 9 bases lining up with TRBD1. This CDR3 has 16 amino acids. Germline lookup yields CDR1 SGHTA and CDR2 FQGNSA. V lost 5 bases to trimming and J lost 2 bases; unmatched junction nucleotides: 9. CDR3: CASSPVGTGLNTEAFF. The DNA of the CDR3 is TGTGCCAGCAGCCCCGTAGGGACAGGGCTCAACACTGAAGCTTTCTTT.

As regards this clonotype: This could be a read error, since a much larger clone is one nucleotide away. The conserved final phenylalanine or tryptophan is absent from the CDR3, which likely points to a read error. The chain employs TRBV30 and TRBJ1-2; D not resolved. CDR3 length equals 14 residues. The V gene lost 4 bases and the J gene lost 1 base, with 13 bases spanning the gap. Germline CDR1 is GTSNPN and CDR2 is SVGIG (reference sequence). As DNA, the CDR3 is TGTGCCTGGATCCTGGCCGGACTTAACTATGGCTACACCCTC. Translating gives CAWILAGLNYGYTL.

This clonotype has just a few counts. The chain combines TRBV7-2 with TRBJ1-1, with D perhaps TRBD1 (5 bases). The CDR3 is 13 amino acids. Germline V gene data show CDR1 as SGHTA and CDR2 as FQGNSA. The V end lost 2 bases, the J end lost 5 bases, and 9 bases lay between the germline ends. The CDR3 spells CASSLQGWTEAFF. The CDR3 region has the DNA TGTGCCAGCAGCTTACAGGGTTGGACTGAAGCTTTCTTT.

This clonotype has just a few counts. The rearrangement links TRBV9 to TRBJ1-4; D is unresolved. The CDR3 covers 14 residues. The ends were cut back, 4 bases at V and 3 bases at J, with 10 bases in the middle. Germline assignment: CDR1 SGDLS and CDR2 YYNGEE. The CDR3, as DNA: TGTGCCAGCAGCCGGTGGGGAGCTAATGAAAAACTGTTTTTT. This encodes CASSRWGANEKLFF.

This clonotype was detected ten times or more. The CDR3 sequence: CASSSTGETGELFF. The CDR3 DNA is TGTGCCAGCAGTTCGACAGGGGAAACCGGGGAGCTGTTTTTT. The chain joins TRBV6-2 or TRBV6-3 to TRBJ2-2, with 8 bases identical to TRBD1. With 4 bases clipped from V and 5 bases from J, the junction kept 3 bases outside the gene matches. The CDR3 is made up of 14 amino acids. Germline values: CDR1 MNHEY, CDR2 SVGEGT.

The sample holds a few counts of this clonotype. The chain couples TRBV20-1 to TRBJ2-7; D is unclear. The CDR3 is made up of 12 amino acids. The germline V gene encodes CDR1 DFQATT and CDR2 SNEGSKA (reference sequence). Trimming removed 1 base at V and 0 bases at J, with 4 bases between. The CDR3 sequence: CSARGYSYEQYF. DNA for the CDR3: TGCAGTGCTAGAGGTTACTCCTACGAGCAGTACTTC.

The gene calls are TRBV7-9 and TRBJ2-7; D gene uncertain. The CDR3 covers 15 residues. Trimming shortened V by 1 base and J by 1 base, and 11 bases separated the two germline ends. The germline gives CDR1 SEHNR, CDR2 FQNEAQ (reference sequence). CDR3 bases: TGTGCCAGCAGCTTAGATGGGTTTCGGTCCTACGAGCAGTACTTC. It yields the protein CASSLDGFRSYEQYF.

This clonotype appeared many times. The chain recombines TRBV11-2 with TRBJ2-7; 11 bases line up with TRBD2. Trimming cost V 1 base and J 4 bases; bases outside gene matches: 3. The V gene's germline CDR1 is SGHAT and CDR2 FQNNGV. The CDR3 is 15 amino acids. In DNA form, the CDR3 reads TGTGCCAGCAGCTTAGTCGGGACTAGCGGATACGAGCAGTACTTC. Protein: CASSLVGTSGYEQYF.